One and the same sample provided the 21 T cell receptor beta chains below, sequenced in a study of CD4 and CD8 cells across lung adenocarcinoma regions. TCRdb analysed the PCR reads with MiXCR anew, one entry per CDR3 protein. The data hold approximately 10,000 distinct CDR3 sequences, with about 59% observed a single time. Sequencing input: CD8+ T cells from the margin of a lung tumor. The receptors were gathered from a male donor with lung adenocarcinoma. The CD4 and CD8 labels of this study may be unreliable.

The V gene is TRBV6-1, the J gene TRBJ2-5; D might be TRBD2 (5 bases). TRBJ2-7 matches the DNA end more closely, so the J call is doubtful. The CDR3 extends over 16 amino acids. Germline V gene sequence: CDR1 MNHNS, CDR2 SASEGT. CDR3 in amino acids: CASSAERPWFDYEQYV. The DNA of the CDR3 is TGTGCCAGCAGTGCGGAGCGGCCGTGGTTCGACTACGAGCAGTACGTC.

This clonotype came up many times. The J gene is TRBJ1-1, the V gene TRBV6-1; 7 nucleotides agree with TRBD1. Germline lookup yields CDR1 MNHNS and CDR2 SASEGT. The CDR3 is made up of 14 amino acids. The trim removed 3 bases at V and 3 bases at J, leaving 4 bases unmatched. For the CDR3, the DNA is TGTGCCAGCAGTGACAAAGGGGGCCACACTGAAGCTTTCTTT. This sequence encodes CASSDKGGHTEAFF.

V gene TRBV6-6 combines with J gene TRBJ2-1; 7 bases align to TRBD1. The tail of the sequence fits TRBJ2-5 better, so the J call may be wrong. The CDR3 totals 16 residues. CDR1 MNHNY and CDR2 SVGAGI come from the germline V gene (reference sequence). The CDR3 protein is CASSYGTGQIGETQYF. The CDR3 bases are TGTGCCAGCAGTTACGGAACGGGACAGATCGGAGAGACCCAGTACTTC.

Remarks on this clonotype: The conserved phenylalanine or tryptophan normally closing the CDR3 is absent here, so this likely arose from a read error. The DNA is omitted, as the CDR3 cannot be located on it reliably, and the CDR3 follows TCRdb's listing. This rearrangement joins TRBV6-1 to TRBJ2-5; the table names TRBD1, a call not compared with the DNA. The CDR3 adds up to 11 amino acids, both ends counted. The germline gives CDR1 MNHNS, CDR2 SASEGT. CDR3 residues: CASSETRDRGD.

The CDR3, as DNA: TGTGCCAGCAGCCCGGGAGGGGACACAGAGACCCAGTACTTC. As protein: CASSPGGDTETQYF. The rearrangement joins TRBV11-3 to TRBJ2-5; 8 bases fit TRBD2. The CDR3 length is 14 residues. The V gene's germline CDR1 is SGHNT and CDR2 YENEEA. Losses at the gene ends were 5 bases for V and 4 bases for J; bases not matched to a gene: 6.

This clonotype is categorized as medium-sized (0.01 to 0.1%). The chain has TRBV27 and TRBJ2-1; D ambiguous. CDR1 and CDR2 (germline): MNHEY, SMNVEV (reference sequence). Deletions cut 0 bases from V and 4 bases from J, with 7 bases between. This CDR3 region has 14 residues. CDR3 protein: CASSLSGRYNEQFF. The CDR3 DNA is TGTGCCAGCAGTTTATCAGGACGGTACAATGAGCAGTTCTTC.

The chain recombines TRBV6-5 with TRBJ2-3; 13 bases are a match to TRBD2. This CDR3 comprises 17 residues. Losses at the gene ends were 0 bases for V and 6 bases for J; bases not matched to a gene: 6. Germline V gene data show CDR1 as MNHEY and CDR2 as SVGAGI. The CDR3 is CASSYSGLAGPRDTQYF. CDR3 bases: TGTGCCAGCAGTTACTCGGGACTAGCGGGGCCCCGGGATACGCAGTATTTT.

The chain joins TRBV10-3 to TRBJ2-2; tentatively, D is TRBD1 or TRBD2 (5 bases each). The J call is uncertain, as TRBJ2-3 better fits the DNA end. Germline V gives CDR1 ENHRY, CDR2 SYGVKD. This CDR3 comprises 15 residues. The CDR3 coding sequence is TGTGCCATGAGCGGCCAGGCGGTGGGGACCGGTGCGCAGTATTTT. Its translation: CAMSGQAVGTGAQYF.

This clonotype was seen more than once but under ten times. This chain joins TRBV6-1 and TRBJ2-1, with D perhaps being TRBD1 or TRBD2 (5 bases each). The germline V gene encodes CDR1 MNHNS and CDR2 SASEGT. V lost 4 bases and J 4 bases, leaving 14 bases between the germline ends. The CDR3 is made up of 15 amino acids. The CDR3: CASSVRDVGYNEQFF. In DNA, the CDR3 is TGTGCCAGCAGTGTAAGGGACGTGGGATACAATGAGCAGTTCTTC.

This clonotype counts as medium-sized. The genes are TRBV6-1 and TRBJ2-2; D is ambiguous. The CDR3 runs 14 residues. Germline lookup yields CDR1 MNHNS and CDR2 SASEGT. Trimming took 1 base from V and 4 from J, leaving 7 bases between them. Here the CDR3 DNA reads TGTGCCAGCAGTGAAGGGCTGGCCACCGGGGAGCTGTTTTTT. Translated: CASSEGLATGELFF.

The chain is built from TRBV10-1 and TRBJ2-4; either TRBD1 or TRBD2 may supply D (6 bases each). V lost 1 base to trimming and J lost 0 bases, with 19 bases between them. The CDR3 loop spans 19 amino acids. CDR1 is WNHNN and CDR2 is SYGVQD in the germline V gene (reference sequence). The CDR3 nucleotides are TGCGCCAGCAGTGAGTTAATAGGGGGGATAATACTAGCCAAAAACATTCAGTACTTC. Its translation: CASSELIGGIILAKNIQYF.

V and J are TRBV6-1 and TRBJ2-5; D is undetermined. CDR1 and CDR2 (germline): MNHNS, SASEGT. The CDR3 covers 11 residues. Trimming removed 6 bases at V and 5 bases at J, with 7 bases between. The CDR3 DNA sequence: TGTGCCAGCAGGTCTGAGGAGACCCAGTACTTC. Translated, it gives CASRSEETQYF.

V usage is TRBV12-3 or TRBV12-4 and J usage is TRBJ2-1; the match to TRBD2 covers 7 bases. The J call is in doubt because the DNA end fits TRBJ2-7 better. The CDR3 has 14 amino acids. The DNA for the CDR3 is TGTGCCAGCGGGGTAGCGGGTCTCTCCTACGAGCAGTACTTC. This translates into CASGVAGLSYEQYF.

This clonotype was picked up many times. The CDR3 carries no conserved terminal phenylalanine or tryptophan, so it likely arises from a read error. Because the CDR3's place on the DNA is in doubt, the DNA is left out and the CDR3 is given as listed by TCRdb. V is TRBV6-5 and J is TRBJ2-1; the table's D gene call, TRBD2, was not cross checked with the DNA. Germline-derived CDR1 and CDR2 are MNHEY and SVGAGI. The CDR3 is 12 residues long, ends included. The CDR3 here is CASSIPHRTSGR.

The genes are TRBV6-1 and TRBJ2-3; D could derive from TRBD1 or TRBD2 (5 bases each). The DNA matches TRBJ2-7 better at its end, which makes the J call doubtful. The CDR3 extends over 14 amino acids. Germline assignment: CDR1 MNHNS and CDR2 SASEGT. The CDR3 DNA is TGTGCCAGCACAGGGATGCGGGCCACAGACACGCAGTACTTC. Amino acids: CASTGMRATDTQYF.

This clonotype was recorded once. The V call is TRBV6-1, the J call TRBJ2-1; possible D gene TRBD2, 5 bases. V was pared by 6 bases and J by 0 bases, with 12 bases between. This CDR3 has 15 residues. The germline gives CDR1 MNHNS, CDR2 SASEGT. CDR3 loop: CASRPFRGSYNEQFF. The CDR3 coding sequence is TGTGCCAGCAGACCCTTTCGGGGCTCCTACAATGAGCAGTTCTTC.

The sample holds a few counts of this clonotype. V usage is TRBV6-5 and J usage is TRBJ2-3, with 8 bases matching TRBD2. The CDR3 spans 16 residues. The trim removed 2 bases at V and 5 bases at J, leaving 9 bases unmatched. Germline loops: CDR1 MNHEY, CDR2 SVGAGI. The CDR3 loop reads CASSYGTRGSRDTQYF. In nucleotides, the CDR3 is TGTGCCAGCAGTTACGGGACTAGGGGCTCTAGAGATACGCAGTATTTT.

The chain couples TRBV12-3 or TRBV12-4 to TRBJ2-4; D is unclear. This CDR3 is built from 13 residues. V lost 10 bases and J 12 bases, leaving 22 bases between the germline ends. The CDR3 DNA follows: TGTGCCACGGGCCTTAGAACCAAAAATACTCAGTACTTC. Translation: CATGLRTKNTQYF.

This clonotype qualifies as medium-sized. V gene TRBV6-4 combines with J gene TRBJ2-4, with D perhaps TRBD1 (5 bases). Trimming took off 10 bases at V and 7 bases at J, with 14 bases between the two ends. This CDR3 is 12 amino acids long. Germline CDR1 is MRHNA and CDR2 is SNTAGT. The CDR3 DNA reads TGTGCCAACCACAACCAGGGTAACATTCAGTACTTC. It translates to CANHNQGNIQYF.

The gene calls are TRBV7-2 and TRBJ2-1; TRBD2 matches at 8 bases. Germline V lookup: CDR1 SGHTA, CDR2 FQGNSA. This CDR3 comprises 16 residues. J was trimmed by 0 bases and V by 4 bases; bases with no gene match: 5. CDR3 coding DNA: TGTGCCAGCAGCTCATCGGGGGGGCTCTCCTACAATGAGCAGTTCTTC. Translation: CASSSSGGLSYNEQFF.

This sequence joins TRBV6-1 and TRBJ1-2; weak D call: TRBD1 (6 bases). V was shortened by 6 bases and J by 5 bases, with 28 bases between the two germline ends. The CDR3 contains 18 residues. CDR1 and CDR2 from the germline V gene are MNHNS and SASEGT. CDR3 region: CASSLSLGGLWNVYGYTF. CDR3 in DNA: TGTGCCAGCAGCCTGAGTTTGGGGGGCTTATGGAACGTTTATGGCTACACCTTC.